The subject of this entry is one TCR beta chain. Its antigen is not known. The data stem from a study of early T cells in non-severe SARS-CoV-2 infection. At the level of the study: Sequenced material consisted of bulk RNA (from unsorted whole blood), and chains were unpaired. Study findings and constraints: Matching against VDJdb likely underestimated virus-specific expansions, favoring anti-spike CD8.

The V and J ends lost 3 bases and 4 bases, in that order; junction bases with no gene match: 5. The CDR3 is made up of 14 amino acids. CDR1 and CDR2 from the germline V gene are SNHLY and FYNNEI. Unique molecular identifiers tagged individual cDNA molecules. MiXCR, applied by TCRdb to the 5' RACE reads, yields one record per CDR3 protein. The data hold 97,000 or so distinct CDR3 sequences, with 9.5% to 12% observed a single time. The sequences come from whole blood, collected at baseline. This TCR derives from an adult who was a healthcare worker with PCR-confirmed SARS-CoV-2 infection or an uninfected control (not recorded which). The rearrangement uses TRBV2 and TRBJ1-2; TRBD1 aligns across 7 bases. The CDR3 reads CASSDAQGIYGYTF. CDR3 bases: TGTGCCAGCAGTGATGCACAGGGGATCTATGGCTACACCTTC.